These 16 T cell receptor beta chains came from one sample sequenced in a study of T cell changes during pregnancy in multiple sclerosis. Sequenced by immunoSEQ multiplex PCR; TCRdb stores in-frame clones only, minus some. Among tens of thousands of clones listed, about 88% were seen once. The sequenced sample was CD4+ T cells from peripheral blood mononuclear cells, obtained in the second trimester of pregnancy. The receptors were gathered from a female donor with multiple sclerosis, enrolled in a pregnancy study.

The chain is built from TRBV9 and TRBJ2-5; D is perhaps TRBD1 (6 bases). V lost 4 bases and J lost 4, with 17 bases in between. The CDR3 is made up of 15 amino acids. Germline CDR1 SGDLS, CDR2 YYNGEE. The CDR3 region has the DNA TGTGCCAGCAGCCCCCGGTGGGGGCAGGGAGAGACCCAGTACTTC. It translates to CASSPRWGQGETQYF.

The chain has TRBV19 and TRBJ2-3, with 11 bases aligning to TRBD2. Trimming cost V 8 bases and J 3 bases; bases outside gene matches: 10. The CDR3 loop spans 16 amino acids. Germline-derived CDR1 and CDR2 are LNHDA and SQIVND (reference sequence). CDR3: CASGGGTSGLTDTQYF. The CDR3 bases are TGTGCCAGTGGGGGCGGGACTAGCGGATTAACAGATACGCAGTATTTT.

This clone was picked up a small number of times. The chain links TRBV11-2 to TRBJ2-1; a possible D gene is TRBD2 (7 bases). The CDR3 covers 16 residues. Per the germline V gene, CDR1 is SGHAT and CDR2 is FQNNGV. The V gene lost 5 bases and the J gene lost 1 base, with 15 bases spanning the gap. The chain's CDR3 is CASSGRGARSYNEQFF. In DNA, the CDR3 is TGTGCCAGCAGCGGCCGGGGGGCGAGGTCCTACAATGAGCAGTTCTTC.

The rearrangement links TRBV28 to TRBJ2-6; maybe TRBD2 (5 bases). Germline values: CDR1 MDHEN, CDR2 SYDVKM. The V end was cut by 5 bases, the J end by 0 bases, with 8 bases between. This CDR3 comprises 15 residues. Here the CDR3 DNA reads TGTGCCAGCAGTCCCGACTACTCTGGGGCCAACGTCCTGACTTTC. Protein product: CASSPDYSGANVLTF.

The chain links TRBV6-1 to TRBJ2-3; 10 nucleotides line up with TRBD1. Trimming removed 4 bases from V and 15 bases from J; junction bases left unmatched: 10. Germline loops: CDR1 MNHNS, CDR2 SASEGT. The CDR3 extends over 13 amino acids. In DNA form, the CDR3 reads TGTGCCAGCAGTGCGACCGGGACAGGGGCGTCCTATTTT. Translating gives CASSATGTGASYF.

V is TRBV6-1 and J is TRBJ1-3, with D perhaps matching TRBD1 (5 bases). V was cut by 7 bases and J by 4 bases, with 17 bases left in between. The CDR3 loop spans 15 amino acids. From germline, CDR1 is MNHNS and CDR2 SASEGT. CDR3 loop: CASIIQGITGNTIYF. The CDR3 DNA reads TGTGCCAGCATAATCCAGGGTATTACGGGAAACACCATATATTTT.

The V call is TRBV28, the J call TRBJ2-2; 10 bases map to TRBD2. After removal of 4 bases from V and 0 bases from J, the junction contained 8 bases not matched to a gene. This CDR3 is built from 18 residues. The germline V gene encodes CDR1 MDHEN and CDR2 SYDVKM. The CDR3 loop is CASSSGLAAPPNTGELFF. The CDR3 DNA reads TGTGCCAGCAGTTCCGGACTAGCGGCACCCCCGAACACCGGGGAGCTGTTTTTT.

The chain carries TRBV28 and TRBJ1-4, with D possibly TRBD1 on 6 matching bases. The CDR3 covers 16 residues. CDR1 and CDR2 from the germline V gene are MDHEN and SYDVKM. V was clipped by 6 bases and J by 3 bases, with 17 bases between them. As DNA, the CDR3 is TGTGCCAGCAGCACAACCACAGGGCTTGCTAATGAAAAACTGTTTTTT. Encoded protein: CASSTTTGLANEKLFF.

In DNA form, the CDR3 reads TGTGCCTGCCGGCCCGGAGACTCTGGTAGTTCACCCCTCCACTTT. It codes for CACRPGDSGSSPLHF. The rearrangement joins TRBV30 to TRBJ1-6; D remains unclear. Germline lookup yields CDR1 GTSNPN and CDR2 SVGIG (reference sequence). The length of the CDR3 is 15 residues. V was trimmed by 6 bases and J by 9 bases, leaving 21 bases between them.

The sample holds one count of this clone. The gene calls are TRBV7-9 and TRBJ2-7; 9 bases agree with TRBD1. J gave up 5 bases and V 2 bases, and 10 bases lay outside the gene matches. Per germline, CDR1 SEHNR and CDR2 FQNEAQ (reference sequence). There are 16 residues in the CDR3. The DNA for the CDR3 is TGTGCCAGCAGCTTATATGGCGGGACAGGGCCCAACGAGCAGTACTTC. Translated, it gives CASSLYGGTGPNEQYF.

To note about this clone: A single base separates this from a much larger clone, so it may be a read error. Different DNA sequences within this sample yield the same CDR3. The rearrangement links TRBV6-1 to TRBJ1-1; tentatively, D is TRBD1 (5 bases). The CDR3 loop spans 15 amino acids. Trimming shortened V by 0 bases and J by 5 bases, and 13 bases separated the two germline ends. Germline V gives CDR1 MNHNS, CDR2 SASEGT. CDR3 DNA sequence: TGTGCCAGCAGTGAAGCTTCACGGGGGGGTACTGAAGCTTTCTTT. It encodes CASSEASRGGTEAFF.

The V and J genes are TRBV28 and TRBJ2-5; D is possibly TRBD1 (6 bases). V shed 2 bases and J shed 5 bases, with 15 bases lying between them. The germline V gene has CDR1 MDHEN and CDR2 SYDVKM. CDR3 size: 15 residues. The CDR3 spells CASSLDQGRGETQYF. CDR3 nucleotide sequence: TGTGCCAGCAGTTTAGACCAGGGGAGAGGGGAGACCCAGTACTTC.

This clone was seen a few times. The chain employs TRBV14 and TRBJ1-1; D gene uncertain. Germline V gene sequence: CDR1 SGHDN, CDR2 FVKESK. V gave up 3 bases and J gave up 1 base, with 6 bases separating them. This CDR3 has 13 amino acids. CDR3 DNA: TGTGCCAGCAGCCACTCCCCGAACACTGAAGCTTTCTTT. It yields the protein CASSHSPNTEAFF. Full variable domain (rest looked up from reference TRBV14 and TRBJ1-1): EAGVTQFPSHSVIEKGQTVTLRCDPISGHDNLYWYRRVMGKEIKFLLHFVKESKQDESGMPNNRFLAERTGGTYSTLKVQPAELEDSGVYFCASSHSPNTEAFFGQGTRLTVV.

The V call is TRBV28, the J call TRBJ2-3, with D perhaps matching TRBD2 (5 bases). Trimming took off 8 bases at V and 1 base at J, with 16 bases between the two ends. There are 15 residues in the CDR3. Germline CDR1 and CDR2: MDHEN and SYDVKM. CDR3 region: CASSLFWGGTDTQYF. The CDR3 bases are TGTGCCAGCTCTCTTTTTTGGGGAGGCACAGATACGCAGTATTTT.

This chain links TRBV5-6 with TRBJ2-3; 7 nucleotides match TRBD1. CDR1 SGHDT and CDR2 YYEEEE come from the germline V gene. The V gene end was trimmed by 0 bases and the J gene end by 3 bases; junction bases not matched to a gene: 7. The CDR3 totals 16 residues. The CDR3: CASSLVLRGRTDTQYF. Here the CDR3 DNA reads TGTGCCAGCAGCTTGGTCCTTAGGGGGCGGACAGATACGCAGTATTTT.

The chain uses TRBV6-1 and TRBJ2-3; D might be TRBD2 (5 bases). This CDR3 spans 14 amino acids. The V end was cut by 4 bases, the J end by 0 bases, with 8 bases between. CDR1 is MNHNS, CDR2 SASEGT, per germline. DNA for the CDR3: TGTGCCAGCAGTGCACTAGAGAGCACAGATACGCAGTATTTT. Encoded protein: CASSALESTDTQYF.